The present T cell receptor (beta chain) was sequenced within a study of shared T cell receptors in the human thymus. The repertoire was sequenced with immunoSEQ multiplex PCR; TCRdb's copy has only in-frame clones and lacks some. The sample contains 540,000 or so clones, 78% of which appear only once. This clone occurred once. Other DNA sequences in the same sample also yield this CDR3. The germline CDR1 and CDR2 sequences are SGHNT and YYREEE (reference sequence). The CDR3 consists of 13 residues. V was pared by 4 bases and J by 6 bases, with 14 bases between. The same sample was also studied in work on human thymus T cells.

Sequencing was done on a sample of thymocytes. The chain carries TRBV5-4 and TRBJ2-7, with D perhaps matching TRBD2 (5 bases). The clonotype originates from a boy younger than two with a congenital heart defect. The CDR3 DNA follows: TGTGCCAGCAGCCCGGAGGTAGCTTCCGAGCAGTACTTC. As protein: CASSPEVASEQYF.